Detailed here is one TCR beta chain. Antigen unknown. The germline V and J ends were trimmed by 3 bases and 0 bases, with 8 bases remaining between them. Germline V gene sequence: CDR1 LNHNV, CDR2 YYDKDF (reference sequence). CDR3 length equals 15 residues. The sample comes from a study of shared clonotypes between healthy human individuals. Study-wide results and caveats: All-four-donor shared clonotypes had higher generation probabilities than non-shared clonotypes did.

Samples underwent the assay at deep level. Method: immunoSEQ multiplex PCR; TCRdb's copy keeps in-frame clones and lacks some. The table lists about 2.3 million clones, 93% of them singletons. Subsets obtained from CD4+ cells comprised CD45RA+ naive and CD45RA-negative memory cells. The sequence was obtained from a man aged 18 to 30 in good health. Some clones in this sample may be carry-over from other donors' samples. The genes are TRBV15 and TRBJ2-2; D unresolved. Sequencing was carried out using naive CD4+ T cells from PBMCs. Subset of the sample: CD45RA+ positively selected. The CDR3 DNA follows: TGTGCCACCAGCAGGGGTACGGCGAACACCGGGGAGCTGTTTTTT. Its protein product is CATSRGTANTGELFF.